These T cell receptor beta chains were read from a single sample in a study of cytomegalovirus exposure and HLA in healthy donors. Using immunoSEQ multiplex PCR, the repertoire was profiled, and TCRdb retains in-frame clones only, with some absent. The sample holds 150,000 or so clones, more than 60% seen once. Material: PBMCs. Source of these receptors: a man between 40 and 49 years old in good health and CMV-seropositive. Both conserved end residues are part of each CDR3. The order of the fields is V gene, D gene, clone size, J gene, CDR3 DNA, CDR3 protein. The D gene is left open where the match is weak. Expanded clones are given a class, and other clones once, few, many or no size at all.

TRBV7-3,TRBD2,NA,TRBJ2-2,TGTGCCAGCAGCTACGATACTAGCGGAAAAACCAAAACCGGGGAGCTGTTTTTT,CASSYDTSGKTKTGELFF
TRBV6-1,NA,once,TRBJ2-3,TGTGCCAGCAGTGCTCAGGACTCTCAGTATTTT,CASSAQDSQYF
TRBV19,NA,few,TRBJ1-5,TGTGCCAGTAGGGACAACAATCAGCCCCAGCATTTT,CASRDNNQPQHF
TRBV11-2,NA,NA,TRBJ2-5,TGTGCCAGCAGCTTAAACGGAGAGACCCAGTACTTC,CASSLNGETQYF
TRBV28,TRBD2,NA,TRBJ2-1,TGTGCCAGCAGCCGGGCTAGCGGGAGGGCCCTTTGGGGTGAGCAGTTCTTC,CASSRASGRALWGEQFF
TRBV6-6,NA,few,TRBJ1-3,TGTGCCAGCAGAACAGGTTCTGGAAACACCATATATTTT,CASRTGSGNTIYF
TRBV28,NA,once,TRBJ1-3,TGTGCCAGCATCCCCGGGGGGAGTTTAAGTACGGGAAACACCATATATTTT,CASIPGGSLSTGNTIYF
TRBV4-1,NA,NA,TRBJ2-7,TGCGCCAGCAGCTCGGGACTCGCTAGCTCCTACGAGCAGTACTTC,CASSSGLASSYEQYF
TRBV5-1,NA,NA,TRBJ2-5,TGCGCCAGCAGCTTTGGCCCCGCGGGACAGCAAGAGACCCAGTACTTC,CASSFGPAGQQETQYF
TRBV27,NA,NA,TRBJ1-2,TGTGCCAGCAGTTTATCGACCCGCGGTGGCTACACCTTC,CASSLSTRGGYTF
TRBV18,NA,NA,TRBJ1-4,TGTGCCAGCTCACCGGGGGCGACTAATGAAAAACTGTTTTTT,CASSPGATNEKLFF
TRBV30,NA,NA,TRBJ2-3,TGTGCCTGGAGTGGTGTAAATACGCAGTATTTT,CAWSGVNTQYF
TRBV5-5,NA,NA,TRBJ1-2,TGTGCCAGCAGCTTGGGCGGGACGGCCTATGGCTACACCTTC,CASSLGGTAYGYTF
TRBV28,NA,few,TRBJ1-5,TGTGCCAGCAGTAGCGGCGGAGGCAATCAGCCCCAGCATTTT,CASSSGGGNQPQHF